These 22 T cell receptor beta chains originate from one sample sequenced in a study of T cell repertoires in ileal Crohn's disease. Profiling relied on immunoSEQ multiplex PCR, and the TCRdb table lists in-frame clones only, not all of them. Of thousands of clones listed, approximately 80% are singletons. Sequenced input: ileal tissue. The source is an adult with Crohn's disease.

J is TRBJ1-3 and V is TRBV6-1; TRBD1 matches at 8 bases. The CDR3 spans 16 residues. Germline V CDR1 and CDR2: MNHNS, SASEGT. V was pared by 4 bases and J by 0 bases, with 5 bases of the junction left unmatched. CDR3 region: CASSGGQAYSGNTIYF. As DNA, the CDR3 is TGTGCCAGCAGTGGGGGACAGGCCTACTCTGGAAACACCATATATTTT.

A word on this clone: The junction differs from germline at one of its ends, possibly a read error. The chain carries TRBV7-7 and TRBJ2-7; TRBD1 matches at 7 bases. Germline values: CDR1 SSHAT, CDR2 FNYEAQ (reference sequence). The CDR3 is made up of 16 amino acids. CDR3 sequence reads: CASSLAAAGGTYEQYF. Written as DNA, the CDR3 is TGTGCTAGCAGCTTAGCAGCGGCAGGGGGTACCTACGAGCAGTACTTC.

The chain carries TRBV19 and TRBJ1-2; D may be TRBD1 (5 bases). This CDR3 is built from 14 residues. The V end lost 8 bases, the J end lost 4 bases, and 17 bases lay between the germline ends. Germline-derived CDR1 and CDR2 are LNHDA and SQIVND (reference sequence). The CDR3 loop is CASHQPGTVYGYTF. The CDR3 region has the DNA TGTGCCAGTCACCAACCCGGGACTGTCTATGGCTACACCTTC.

CDR3 sequence reads: CASSMTGQGFGANVLTF. As DNA, the CDR3 is TGTGCCAGTAGTATGACGGGACAGGGCTTTGGGGCCAACGTCCTGACTTTC. The chain is built from TRBV19 and TRBJ2-6; 9 nucleotides align to TRBD1. The germline V gene encodes CDR1 LNHDA and CDR2 SQIVND (reference sequence). The CDR3 is 17 amino acids. V shed 3 bases, J shed 3 bases, and the junction held 6 bases outside the gene matches. Based on the CDR3 plus reference TRBV19 and TRBJ2-6, the full variable domain is DGGITQSPKYLFRKEGQNVTLSCEQNLNHDAMYWYRQDPGQGLRLIYYSQIVNDFQKGDIAEGYSVSREKKESFPLTVTSAQKNPTAFYLCASSMTGQGFGANVLTFGAGSRLTVL.

The gene calls are TRBV6-6 and TRBJ2-7; D unresolved. The CDR3 runs to 12 residues. Germline V gene data show CDR1 as MNHNY and CDR2 as SVGAGI (reference sequence). V shed 6 bases and J shed 3 bases, with 9 bases lying between them. CDR3 sequence: CASSQDNYEQYF. The CDR3 nucleotides read TGTGCCAGCAGCCAAGACAACTACGAGCAGTACTTC.

The chain links TRBV28 to TRBJ2-2; possible D gene TRBD1, 6 bases. Trimming took 5 bases from V and 5 from J, leaving 15 bases between them. The CDR3 is 15 residues long. Germline CDR1 MDHEN, CDR2 SYDVKM. The CDR3 region has the DNA TGTGCCAGCAGTCAGGTGGTGAGGGGGACCGGGGAGCTGTTTTTT. This sequence encodes CASSQVVRGTGELFF.

The chain carries TRBV2 and TRBJ1-2; D gene uncertain. CDR1 is SNHLY, CDR2 FYNNEI, per germline. Trimming stripped 4 bases from V and 8 bases from J, with 14 bases between. The CDR3 totals 13 residues. The CDR3 region has the DNA TGTGCCAGCAGTGTTCTGAAGCGAGAAGGCTACACCTTC. Translated: CASSVLKREGYTF.

The chain joins TRBV28 to TRBJ2-7; D is unresolved. With 6 bases removed from V and 8 bases from J, the gap between germline ends came to 20 bases. CDR3 length: 14 residues. Germline V gene lookup returns CDR1 MDHEN and CDR2 SYDVKM. The CDR3 loop reads CASSPRGAEVKQYF. The CDR3 DNA sequence: TGTGCCAGCAGCCCTCGAGGTGCGGAAGTTAAGCAGTACTTC.

This sequence joins TRBV14 and TRBJ2-2; 7 positions agree with TRBD2. J was trimmed by 1 base and V by 1 base; bases with no gene match: 0. From germline, CDR1 is SGHDN and CDR2 FVKESK. The CDR3 loop spans 15 amino acids. CDR3 DNA sequence: TGTGCCAGCAGCCAAGCGGGAGGGAACACCGGGGAGCTGTTTTTT. Protein sequence: CASSQAGGNTGELFF.

The chain employs TRBV28 and TRBJ2-1, with 9 bases matching TRBD2. The CDR3 has 16 amino acids. Trimming at V came to 6 bases and at J to 3 bases, leaving 9 bases not matched to a gene. Germline V gene sequence: CDR1 MDHEN, CDR2 SYDVKM. DNA of the CDR3: TGTGCCAGCAGCCAACCTAGCGGGACTAACTACAATGAGCAGTTCTTC. Translation: CASSQPSGTNYNEQFF.

The chain has TRBV9 and TRBJ2-1; D is uncertain. Trimming stripped 3 bases from V and 5 bases from J, with 12 bases between. The CDR3 runs 14 residues. The germline CDR1 and CDR2 sequences are SGDLS and YYNGEE. DNA of the CDR3: TGTGCCAGCAGCGAGACTGGTACGGACAATGAGCAGTTCTTC. It codes for CASSETGTDNEQFF.

As concerns this clone: Other DNA variants within this sample encode the same CDR3. V gene TRBV19 combines with J gene TRBJ1-3; TRBD1 matches at 8 bases. This CDR3 is 14 amino acids long. V was pared by 10 bases and J by 1 base, with 6 bases of the junction left unmatched. CDR1 LNHDA and CDR2 SQIVND come from the germline V gene (reference sequence). Here the CDR3 reads CATLDRVSGNTIYF. The CDR3 bases are TGTGCCACCTTGGACAGGGTTTCTGGAAACACCATATATTTT.

The chain couples TRBV19 to TRBJ1-6; 10 bases line up with TRBD1. Germline CDR1 and CDR2: LNHDA and SQIVND (reference sequence). The CDR3 length is 16 residues. J lost 5 bases, V lost 7 bases, and 8 bases had no gene match. CDR3 sequence: CASTVRQGADNSPLHF. Here the CDR3 DNA reads TGTGCCAGTACTGTAAGACAGGGGGCAGATAATTCACCCCTCCACTTT.

This clone was seen more than once but under ten times. The rearrangement links TRBV27 to TRBJ1-5, with 8 bases identical to TRBD1. V lost 1 base, J lost 6 bases, and 11 bases stayed unmatched. This CDR3 is 17 amino acids long. Per germline, CDR1 MNHEY and CDR2 SMNVEV (reference sequence). This CDR3 is CASSLWAGGEKGQPQHF. The CDR3 nucleotides are TGTGCCAGCAGTTTATGGGCAGGGGGCGAGAAAGGTCAGCCCCAGCATTTT.

This clone was detected only a few times. V gene TRBV18 combines with J gene TRBJ2-3; 9 bases agree with TRBD1. The CDR3 is 17 residues long. Germline trimming cut 6 bases from V and 1 base from J; bases unmatched to any gene: 11. The V gene's germline CDR1 is KGHSH and CDR2 LQKENI. CDR3 bases: TGTGCCAGCTCTCAATTAGAGGGACAGGGCGGCACAGATACGCAGTATTTT. Translating it yields CASSQLEGQGGTDTQYF.

The chain joins TRBV6-4 to TRBJ2-1; TRBD1 matches at 7 bases. Germline V gene data show CDR1 as MRHNA and CDR2 as SNTAGT. The CDR3 has 17 amino acids. The J segment lost 0 bases and the V segment lost 4 bases, leaving 9 bases of the junction unmatched. CDR3 nucleotide sequence: TGTGCCAGCAGTGTGAGTCGAGGGACAGTCTCCTACAATGAGCAGTTCTTC. Translated, it gives CASSVSRGTVSYNEQFF.

This clone was found a few times. The chain combines TRBV28 with TRBJ1-1; D is perhaps TRBD1 (6 bases). This CDR3 comprises 12 residues. Trimming took 3 bases from V and 10 from J, leaving 12 bases between them. Germline assignment: CDR1 MDHEN and CDR2 SYDVKM. CDR3 in DNA: TGTGCCAGCAGTTTGTCAGGGGCTGGAGCTTTCTTT. It codes for CASSLSGAGAFF.

A few counts support this clone. The gene calls are TRBV29-1 and TRBJ2-1; D perhaps matches TRBD1 (5 bases). This CDR3 has 13 amino acids. V was shortened by 3 bases and J by 4 bases, with 10 bases between the two germline ends. Germline V CDR1 and CDR2: SQVTM, ANQGSEA. The CDR3 DNA reads as TGCAGCGTTGAGGGTGGGGCTTACAATGAGCAGTTCTTC. Translation gives CSVEGGAYNEQFF.

J is TRBJ2-5 and V is TRBV7-2; maybe TRBD2 (5 bases). The germline CDR1 and CDR2 sequences are SGHTA and FQGNSA. With 3 bases removed from V and 5 bases from J, the gap between germline ends came to 19 bases. The CDR3 consists of 16 residues. DNA of the CDR3: TGTGCCAGCAGCTTGAGTTGGAGGAACAGAGTCGAGACCCAGTACTTC. This gives the protein CASSLSWRNRVETQYF. The full variable domain, completed using reference TRBV7-2 and TRBJ2-5, is GAGVSQSPSNKVTEKGKDVELRCDPISGHTALYWYRQSLGQGLEFLIYFQGNSAPDKSGLPSDRFSAERTGGSVSTLTIQRTQQEDSAVYLCASSLSWRNRVETQYFGPGTRLLVL.

The V gene is TRBV7-3, the J gene TRBJ2-5, with D tentatively TRBD1 (6 bases). V was trimmed by 5 bases and J by 5 bases, leaving 18 bases between them. Germline CDR1 SGHTA, CDR2 FQGTGA. This CDR3 is 15 amino acids long. DNA for the CDR3: TGTGCCAGCAGCCCAGGGGACACTTACGGGGAGACCCAGTACTTC. Translation: CASSPGDTYGETQYF.

The V and J genes are TRBV6-1 and TRBJ2-7, with D possibly being TRBD2 (6 bases). The CDR3 extends over 13 amino acids. The germline V gene encodes CDR1 MNHNS and CDR2 SASEGT. Trimming removed 5 bases from V and 3 bases from J, with 11 bases in between. CDR3 amino acids: CASSWEDNYEQYF. The CDR3 coding sequence is TGTGCCAGCAGTTGGGAGGATAACTACGAGCAGTACTTC.

This chain links TRBV7-9 with TRBJ2-7; D is unclear. Germline CDR1 reads SEHNR; CDR2 reads FQNEAQ (reference sequence). Trimming stripped 5 bases from V and 2 bases from J, with 13 bases between. The length of the CDR3 is 14 residues. CDR3 sequence: CASSPHSSAYEQYF. CDR3 nucleotide sequence: TGTGCCAGCAGCCCTCATAGTTCGGCCTACGAGCAGTACTTC.